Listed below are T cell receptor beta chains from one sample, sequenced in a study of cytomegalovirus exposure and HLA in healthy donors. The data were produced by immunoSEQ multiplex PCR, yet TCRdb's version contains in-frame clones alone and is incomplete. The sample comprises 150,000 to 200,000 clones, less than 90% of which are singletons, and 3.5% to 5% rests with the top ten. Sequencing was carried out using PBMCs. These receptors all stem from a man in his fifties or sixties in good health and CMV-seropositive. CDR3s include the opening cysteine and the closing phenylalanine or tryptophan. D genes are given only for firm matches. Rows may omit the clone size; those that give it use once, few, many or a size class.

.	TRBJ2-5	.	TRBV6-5	CASSYSQQETQYF	TGTGCCAGCAGTTACTCGCAGCAAGAGACCCAGTACTTC
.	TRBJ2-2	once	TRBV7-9	CSSSSNTGELFF	TGTTCCAGCAGCTCAAACACCGGGGAGCTGTTTTTT
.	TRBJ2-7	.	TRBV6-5	CASSYGAVSSYEQYF	TGTGCCAGCAGTTACGGTGCGGTTAGCTCCTACGAGCAGTACTTC
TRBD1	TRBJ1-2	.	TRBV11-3	CASSSGQGHGYTF	TGTGCCAGCAGCTCCGGACAGGGTCATGGCTACACCTTC
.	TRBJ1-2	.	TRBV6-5	CASSYSKAGNYGYTF	TGTGCCAGCAGTTACTCGAAGGCAGGAAACTATGGCTACACCTTC
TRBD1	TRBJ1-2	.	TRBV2	CASSLTGPPTNYGYTF	TGTGCCAGCTCCCTGACAGGGCCCCCCACCAACTATGGCTACACCTTC
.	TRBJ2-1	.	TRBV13	CASSSDNEQFF	TGTGCCAGCAGCTCCGACAATGAGCAGTTCTTC
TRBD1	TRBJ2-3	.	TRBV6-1	CASNRDRVTDTQYF	TGTGCCAGCAATCGGGACAGGGTCACAGATACGCAGTATTTT
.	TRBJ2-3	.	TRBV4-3	CASSQDEGGRTDTQYF	TGCGCCAGCAGCCAAGATGAAGGTGGGCGCACAGATACGCAGTATTTT
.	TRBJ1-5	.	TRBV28	CASSVQGRGNQPQHF	TGTGCCAGCAGTGTACAGGGTAGGGGCAATCAGCCCCAGCATTTT
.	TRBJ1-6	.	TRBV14	CASRQGGFSSPLHF	TGTGCCAGCAGGCAGGGAGGGTTTAGCTCACCCCTCCACTTT
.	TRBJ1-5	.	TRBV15	CATSRAGRKNQPQHF	TGTGCCACCAGCAGAGCAGGGCGGAAGAATCAGCCCCAGCATTTT
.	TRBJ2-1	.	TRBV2	CASRTGSSYNEQFF	TGTGCCAGCAGGACGGGGAGCTCCTACAATGAGCAGTTCTTC
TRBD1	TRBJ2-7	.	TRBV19	CASSWGRTGDRGRQGEQYF	TGTGCCAGTAGCTGGGGCCGAACCGGGGACAGGGGACGTCAGGGCGAGCAGTACTTC
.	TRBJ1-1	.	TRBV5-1	CASSLVDRVGTEAFF	TGCGCCAGCAGCTTGGTTGACCGGGTGGGTACTGAAGCTTTCTTT
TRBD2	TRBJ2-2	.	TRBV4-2	CASSQDIAGGLATGELFF	TGTGCCAGCAGCCAGGACATCGCGGGGGGGCTGGCCACCGGGGAGCTGTTTTTT
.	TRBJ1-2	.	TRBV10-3	CAISEGGGNYGYTF	TGTGCCATCAGTGAGGGTGGAGGTAACTATGGCTACACCTTC
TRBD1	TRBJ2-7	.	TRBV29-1	CSVEAGTGTYEQYF	TGCAGCGTTGAAGCCGGGACAGGGACCTACGAGCAGTACTTC
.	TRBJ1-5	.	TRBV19	CASRRTVSNQPQHF	TGTGCCAGTAGGCGGACAGTTAGCAATCAGCCCCAGCATTTT
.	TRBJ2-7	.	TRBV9	CASSVEGGSAYEQYF	TGTGCCAGCAGCGTAGAAGGGGGATCAGCTTACGAGCAGTACTTC
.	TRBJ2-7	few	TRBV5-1	CASSLALGFSYEQYF	TGCGCCAGCAGCTTGGCACTAGGGTTTAGCTACGAGCAGTACTTC
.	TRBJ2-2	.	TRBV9	CASSVAGSVTGELFF	TGTGCCAGCAGCGTAGCGGGGAGCGTCACCGGGGAGCTGTTTTTT
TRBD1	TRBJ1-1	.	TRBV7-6	CASSQMGQGLNTEAFF	TGTGCCAGCAGCCAAATGGGACAGGGCTTGAACACTGAAGCTTTCTTT
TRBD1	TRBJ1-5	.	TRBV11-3	CASSLGGQGRGQPQHF	TGTGCCAGCAGCTTAGGCGGACAGGGACGGGGTCAGCCCCAGCATTTT
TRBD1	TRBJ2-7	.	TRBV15	CATSRVTGTGTEQYF	TGTGCCACCAGCAGGGTAACCGGGACAGGTACCGAGCAGTACTTC
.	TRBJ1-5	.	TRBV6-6	CASRADLRPQHF	TGTGCCAGCAGAGCGGATCTCCGGCCCCAGCATTTT
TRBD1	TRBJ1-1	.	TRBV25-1	CASSEALTGGTEAFF	TGTGCCAGCAGTGAAGCCCTCACAGGGGGCACTGAAGCTTTCTTT
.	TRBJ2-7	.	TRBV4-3	CASSQDTESYEQYF	TGCGCCAGCAGCCAAGATACAGAATCCTACGAGCAGTACTTC
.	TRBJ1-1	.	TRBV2	CASSGHREGTEAFF	TGTGCCAGCAGTGGACACAGGGAGGGCACTGAAGCTTTCTTT
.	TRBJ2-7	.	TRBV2	CASSEERLESYEQYF	TGTGCCAGCAGTGAAGAGCGACTAGAGAGCTACGAGCAGTACTTC
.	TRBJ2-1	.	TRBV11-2	CASSLDRRWRGPNNEQFF	TGTGCCAGCAGCTTAGATCGACGGTGGCGGGGGCCCAACAATGAGCAGTTCTTC
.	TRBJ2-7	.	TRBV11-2	CASSFTGYEQYF	TGTGCCAGCAGCTTTACAGGGTACGAGCAGTACTTC
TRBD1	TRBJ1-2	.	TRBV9	CASSASTGDYLGYTF	TGTGCCAGCAGCGCCTCGACAGGGGATTATCTCGGCTACACCTTC
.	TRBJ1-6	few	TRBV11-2	CASSLALPFSPLHF	TGTGCCAGCAGCTTAGCCCTCCCTTTTTCACCCCTCCACTTT
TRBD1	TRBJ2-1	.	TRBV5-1	CASSPGQGSYGQFF	TGCGCCAGCAGCCCCGGACAGGGATCTTATGGGCAGTTCTTC
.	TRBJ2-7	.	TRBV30	CAWSEAAAYEQYF	TGTGCCTGGAGTGAAGCGGCAGCCTACGAGCAGTACTTC
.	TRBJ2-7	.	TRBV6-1	CASSPGGVRTGEQYF	TGTGCCAGCAGCCCCGGGGGGGTTAGGACAGGCGAGCAGTACTTC
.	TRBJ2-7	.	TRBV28	CASSLGRGAYEQYF	TGTGCCAGCAGTTTGGGCAGGGGCGCCTACGAGCAGTACTTC
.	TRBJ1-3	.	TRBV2	CASRVEGIGNTIYF	TGTGCCAGCAGAGTAGAGGGAATTGGAAACACCATATATTTT
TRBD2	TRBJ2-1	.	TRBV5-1	CASSSGLDSEQFF	TGCGCCAGCAGCTCGGGACTAGATTCCGAGCAGTTCTTC
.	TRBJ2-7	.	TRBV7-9	CASSEAQGVWEQYF	TGTGCCAGCAGCGAGGCACAGGGAGTATGGGAGCAGTACTTC
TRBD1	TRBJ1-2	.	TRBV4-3	CASSQPGQNYGYTF	TGCGCCAGCAGCCAGCCGGGACAGAACTATGGCTACACCTTC
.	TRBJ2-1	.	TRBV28	CASSPGLQEYNEQFF	TGTGCCAGCAGTCCAGGACTTCAGGAGTACAATGAGCAGTTCTTC
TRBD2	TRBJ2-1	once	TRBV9	CASSVEPAGGREQFF	TGTGCCAGCAGCGTAGAGCCAGCGGGGGGGCGTGAGCAGTTCTTC
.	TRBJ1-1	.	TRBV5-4	CASSLKTVPSTEAFF	TGTGCCAGCAGCTTGAAAACAGTCCCGAGCACTGAAGCTTTCTTT
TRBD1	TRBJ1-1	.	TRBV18	CASSPNTGGALEDAEAFF	TGTGCCAGCTCGCCCAACACAGGGGGCGCGCTGGAGGACGCTGAAGCTTTCTTT
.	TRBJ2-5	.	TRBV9	CASSVKDRGHLETQYF	TGTGCCAGCAGCGTCAAAGACAGAGGACATTTAGAGACCCAGTACTTC
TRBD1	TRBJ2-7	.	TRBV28	CASRGTGYLFEQYF	TGTGCCAGCAGGGGGACAGGATATTTGTTCGAGCAGTACTTC
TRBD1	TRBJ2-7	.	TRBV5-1	CASRGGQGPYEQYF	TGCGCCAGCAGGGGGGGACAGGGACCTTACGAGCAGTACTTC
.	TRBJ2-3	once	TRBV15	CATSRDRASTDTQYF	TGTGCCACCAGCAGAGACAGGGCTAGCACAGATACGCAGTATTTT
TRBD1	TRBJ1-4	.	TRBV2	CASSQGAANEKLFF	TGTGCCAGCAGTCAGGGGGCTGCTAATGAAAAACTGTTTTTT
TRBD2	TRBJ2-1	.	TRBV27	CASSWTSGIYEQFF	TGTGCCAGCAGTTGGACTAGCGGGATATATGAGCAGTTCTTC